These 2 T cell receptor beta chains came from one sample sequenced in a study of response to subunit inactivated influenza vaccine. TCRdb fed the RT-PCR reads into MiXCR, producing one record per CDR3 protein. The sample carries about 570,000 distinct CDR3 sequences, approximately 10% recorded once. The sample consisted of PBMCs from blood, taken on the day of vaccination. These receptors were taken from a man in his forties or fifties who received an inactivated influenza vaccine.

This clonotype occurred a few times. V usage is TRBV7-2 and J usage is TRBJ1-2; D is uncertain. The V end lost 2 bases, the J end lost 4 bases, and 17 bases lay between the germline ends. Germline CDR1 SGHTA, CDR2 FQGNSA. The CDR3 loop spans 16 amino acids. CDR3 in amino acids: CASSLTIGPAFYGYTF. The CDR3 DNA reads TGTGCCAGCAGCTTAACGATCGGTCCAGCATTCTATGGCTACACCTTC.

The V and J genes are TRBV20-1 and TRBJ2-7, with 10 bases aligning to TRBD2. V gave up 1 base and J gave up 7 bases; unmatched junction bases: 10. The CDR3 extends over 15 amino acids. Germline values: CDR1 DFQATT, CDR2 SNEGSKA (reference sequence). CDR3 sequence reads: CSARAPSGSMREQYF. DNA of the CDR3: TGCAGTGCTAGAGCCCCTAGCGGGAGTATGAGGGAGCAGTACTTC.